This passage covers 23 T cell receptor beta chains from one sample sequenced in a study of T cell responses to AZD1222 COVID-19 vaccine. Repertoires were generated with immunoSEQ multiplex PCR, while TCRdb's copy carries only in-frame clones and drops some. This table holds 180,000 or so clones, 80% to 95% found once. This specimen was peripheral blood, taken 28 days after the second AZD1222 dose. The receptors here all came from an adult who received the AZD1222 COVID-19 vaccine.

The DNA of the CDR3 is TGTGCCAGCAGCGTAGCCCCAGGTAACTCCTACGAGCAGTACTTC. The encoded protein is CASSVAPGNSYEQYF. The chain employs TRBV9 and TRBJ2-7; D remains ambiguous. The V gene lost 0 bases and the J gene lost 0 bases, with 10 bases spanning the gap. This CDR3 has 15 amino acids. Germline CDR1 SGDLS, CDR2 YYNGEE.

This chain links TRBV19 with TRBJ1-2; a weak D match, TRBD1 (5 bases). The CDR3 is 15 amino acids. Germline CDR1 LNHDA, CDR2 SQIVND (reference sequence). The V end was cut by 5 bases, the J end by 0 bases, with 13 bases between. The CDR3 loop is CASSGRTLSNYGYTF. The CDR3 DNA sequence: TGTGCCAGTAGTGGGCGGACACTTTCTAACTATGGCTACACCTTC.

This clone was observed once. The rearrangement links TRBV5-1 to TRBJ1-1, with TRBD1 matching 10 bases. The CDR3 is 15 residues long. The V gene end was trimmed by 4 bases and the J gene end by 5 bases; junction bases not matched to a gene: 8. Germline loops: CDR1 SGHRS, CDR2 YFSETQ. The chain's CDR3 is CASSTRDRGNTEAFF. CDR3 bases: TGCGCCAGCAGCACCCGGGACAGGGGAAATACTGAAGCTTTCTTT.

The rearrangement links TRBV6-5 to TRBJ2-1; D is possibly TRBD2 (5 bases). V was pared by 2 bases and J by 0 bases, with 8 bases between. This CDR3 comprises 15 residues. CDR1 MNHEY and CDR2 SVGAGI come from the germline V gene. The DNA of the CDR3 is TGTGCCAGCAGTTACCGGGAAGGCTCCTACAATGAGCAGTTCTTC. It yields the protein CASSYREGSYNEQFF.

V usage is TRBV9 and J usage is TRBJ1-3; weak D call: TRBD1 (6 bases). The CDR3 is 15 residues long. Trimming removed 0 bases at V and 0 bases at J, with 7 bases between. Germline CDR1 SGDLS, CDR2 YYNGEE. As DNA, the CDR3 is TGTGCCAGCAGCGTAGGGGGGGCCTCTGGAAACACCATATATTTT. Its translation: CASSVGGASGNTIYF.

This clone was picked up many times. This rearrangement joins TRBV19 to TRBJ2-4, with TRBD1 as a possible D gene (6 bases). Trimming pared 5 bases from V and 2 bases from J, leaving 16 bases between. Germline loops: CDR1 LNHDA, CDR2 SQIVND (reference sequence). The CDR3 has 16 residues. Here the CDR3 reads CASSPHTGPTKNIQYF. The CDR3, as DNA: TGTGCCAGTAGTCCCCACACAGGGCCGACCAAAAACATTCAGTACTTC. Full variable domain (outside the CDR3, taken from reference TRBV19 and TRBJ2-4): DGGITQSPKYLFRKEGQNVTLSCEQNLNHDAMYWYRQDPGQGLRLIYYSQIVNDFQKGDIAEGYSVSREKKESFPLTVTSAQKNPTAFYLCASSPHTGPTKNIQYFGAGTRLSVL.

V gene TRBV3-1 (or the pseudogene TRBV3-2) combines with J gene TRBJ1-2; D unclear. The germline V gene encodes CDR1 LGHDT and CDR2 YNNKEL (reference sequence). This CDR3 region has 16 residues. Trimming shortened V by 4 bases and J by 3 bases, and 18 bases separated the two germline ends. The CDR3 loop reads CASSLETKGLYYGYTF. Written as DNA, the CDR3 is TGTGCCAGCAGCCTAGAAACTAAGGGCCTTTACTATGGCTACACCTTC.

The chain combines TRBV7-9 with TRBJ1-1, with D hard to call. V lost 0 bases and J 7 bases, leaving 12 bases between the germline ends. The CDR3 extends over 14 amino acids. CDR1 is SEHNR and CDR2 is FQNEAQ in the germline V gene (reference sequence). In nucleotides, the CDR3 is TGTGCCAGCAGCTTAGCCGGGAGGCGGATTGAAGCTTTCTTT. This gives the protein CASSLAGRRIEAFF.

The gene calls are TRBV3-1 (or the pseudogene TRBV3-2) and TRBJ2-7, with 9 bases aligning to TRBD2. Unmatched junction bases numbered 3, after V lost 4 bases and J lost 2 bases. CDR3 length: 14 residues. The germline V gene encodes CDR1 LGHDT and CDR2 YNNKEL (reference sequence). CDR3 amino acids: CASSRTSAAYEQYF. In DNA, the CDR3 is TGTGCCAGCAGCCGGACTAGCGCCGCCTACGAGCAGTACTTC.

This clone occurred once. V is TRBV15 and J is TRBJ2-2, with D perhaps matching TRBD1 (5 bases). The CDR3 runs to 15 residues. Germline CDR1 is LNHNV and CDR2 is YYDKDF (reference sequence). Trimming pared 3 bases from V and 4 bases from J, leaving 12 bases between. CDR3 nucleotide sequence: TGTGCCACCAGCAGCTGGCAGGGTGGCACCGGGGAGCTGTTTTTT. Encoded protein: CATSSWQGGTGELFF. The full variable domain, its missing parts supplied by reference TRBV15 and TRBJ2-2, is DAMVIQNPRYQVTQFGKPVTLSCSQTLNHNVMYWYQQKSSQAPKLLFHYYDKDFNNEADTPDNFQSRRPNTSFCFLDIRSPGLGDTAMYLCATSSWQGGTGELFFGEGSRLTVL.

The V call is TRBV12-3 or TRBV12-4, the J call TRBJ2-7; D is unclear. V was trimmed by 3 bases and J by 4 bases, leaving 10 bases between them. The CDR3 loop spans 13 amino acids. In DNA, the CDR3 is TGTGCCAGCAGTTTCGCTAGAACTTACGAGCAGTACTTC. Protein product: CASSFARTYEQYF.

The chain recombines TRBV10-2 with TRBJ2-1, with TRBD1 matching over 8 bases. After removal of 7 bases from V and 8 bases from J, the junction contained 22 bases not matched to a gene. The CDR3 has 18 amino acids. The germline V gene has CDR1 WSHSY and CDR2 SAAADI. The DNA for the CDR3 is TGCGCCAGCACCCTGGGGGGCAGGGGGCGGAAGACTCGGCATGAGCAGTTCTTC. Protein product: CASTLGGRGRKTRHEQFF.

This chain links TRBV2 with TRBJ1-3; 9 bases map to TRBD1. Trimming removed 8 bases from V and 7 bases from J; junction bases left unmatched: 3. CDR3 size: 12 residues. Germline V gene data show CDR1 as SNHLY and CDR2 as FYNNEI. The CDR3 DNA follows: TGTGCCAGCGGGACAGGGTCCAACACCATATATTTT. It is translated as CASGTGSNTIYF.

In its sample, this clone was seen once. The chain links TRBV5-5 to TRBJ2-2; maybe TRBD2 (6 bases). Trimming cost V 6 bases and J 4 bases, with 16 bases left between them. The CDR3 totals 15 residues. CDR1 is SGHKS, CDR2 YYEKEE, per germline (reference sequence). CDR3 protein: CASTAGGLPTGELFF. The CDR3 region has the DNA TGTGCCAGCACTGCCGGGGGTCTGCCCACCGGGGAGCTGTTTTTT. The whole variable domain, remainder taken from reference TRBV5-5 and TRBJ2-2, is DAGVTQSPTHLIKTRGQQVTLRCSPISGHKSVSWYQQVLGQGPQFIFQYYEKEERGRGNFPDRFSARQFPNYSSELNVNALLLGDSALYLCASTAGGLPTGELFFGEGSRLTVL.

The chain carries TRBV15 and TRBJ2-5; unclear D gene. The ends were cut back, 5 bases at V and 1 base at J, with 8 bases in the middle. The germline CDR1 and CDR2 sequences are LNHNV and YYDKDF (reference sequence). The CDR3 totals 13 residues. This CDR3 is CATSLGVQETQYF. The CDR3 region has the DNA TGTGCCACCAGCCTAGGCGTCCAAGAGACCCAGTACTTC.

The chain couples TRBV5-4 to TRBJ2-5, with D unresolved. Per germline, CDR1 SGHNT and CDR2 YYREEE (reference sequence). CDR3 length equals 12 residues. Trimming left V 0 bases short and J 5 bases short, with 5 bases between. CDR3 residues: CASSLDWETQYF. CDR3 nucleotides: TGTGCCAGCAGCTTGGATTGGGAGACCCAGTACTTC.

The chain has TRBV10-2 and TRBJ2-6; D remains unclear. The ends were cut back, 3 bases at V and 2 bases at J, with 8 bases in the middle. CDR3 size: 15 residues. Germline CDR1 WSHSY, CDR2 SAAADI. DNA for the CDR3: TGCGCCAGCAGTGACCGCAAGACTGGGGCCAACGTCCTGACTTTC. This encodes CASSDRKTGANVLTF.

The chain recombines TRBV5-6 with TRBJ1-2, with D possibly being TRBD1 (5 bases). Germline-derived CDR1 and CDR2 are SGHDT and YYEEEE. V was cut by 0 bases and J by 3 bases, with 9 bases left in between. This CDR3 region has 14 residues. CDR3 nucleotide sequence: TGTGCCAGCAGCTTGGTAGGGGACGACTATGGCTACACCTTC. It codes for CASSLVGDDYGYTF.

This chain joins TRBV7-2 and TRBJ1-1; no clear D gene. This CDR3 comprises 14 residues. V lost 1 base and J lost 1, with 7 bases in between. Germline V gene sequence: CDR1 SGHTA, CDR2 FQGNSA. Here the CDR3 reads CASSLGPQNTEAFF. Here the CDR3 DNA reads TGTGCCAGCAGCTTAGGGCCACAGAACACTGAAGCTTTCTTT.

The CDR3 DNA is TGTGCCAGCAGCTCCGGCATGAACACTGAAGCTTTCTTT. It codes for CASSSGMNTEAFF. The chain carries TRBV11-2 and TRBJ1-1; no clear D gene. Germline V CDR1 and CDR2: SGHAT, FQNNGV. Trimming stripped 4 bases from V and 0 bases from J, with 6 bases between. The CDR3 contains 13 residues.

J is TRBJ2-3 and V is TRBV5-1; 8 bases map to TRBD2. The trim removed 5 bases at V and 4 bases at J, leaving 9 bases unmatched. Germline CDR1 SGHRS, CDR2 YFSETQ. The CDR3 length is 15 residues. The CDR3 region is CASRPSGSWADTQYF. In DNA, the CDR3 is TGCGCCAGCAGGCCGAGCGGGAGTTGGGCAGATACGCAGTATTTT.

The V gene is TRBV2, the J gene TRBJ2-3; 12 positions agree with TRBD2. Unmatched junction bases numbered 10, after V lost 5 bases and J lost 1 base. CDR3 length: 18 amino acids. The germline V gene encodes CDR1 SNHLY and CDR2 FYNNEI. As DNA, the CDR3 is TGTGCCAGCAGTCGGAGAAGACTAGCGGGAGTTGGCACAGATACGCAGTATTTT. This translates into CASSRRRLAGVGTDTQYF.

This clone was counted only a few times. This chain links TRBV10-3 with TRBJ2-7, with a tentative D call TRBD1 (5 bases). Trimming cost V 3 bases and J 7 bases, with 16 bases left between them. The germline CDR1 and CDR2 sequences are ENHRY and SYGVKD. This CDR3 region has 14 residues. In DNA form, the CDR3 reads TGTGCCATCAGTGATCCGACAGACCCCTGGGAGCAGTACTTC. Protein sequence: CAISDPTDPWEQYF.